The 2 T cell receptor beta chains presented below share a single source sample, sequenced in a study of shared clonotypes between healthy human individuals. Naive CD8 cells, CD45RO-negative and positively selected for CCR7, excluded terminally differentiated effector memory CD45RA+ cells. Libraries were prepared by immunoSEQ multiplex PCR; TCRdb keeps only in-frame clonotypes and omits some of them. The table has about 600,000 clones, 98% seen once. Sample: naive CD8+ T cells sorted from blood. These receptors came from a young man in good health.

The chain uses TRBV29-1 and TRBJ1-1, with D hard to call. The ends were cut back, 4 bases at V and 2 bases at J, with 8 bases in the middle. From germline, CDR1 is SQVTM and CDR2 ANQGSEA. The CDR3 is 12 residues long. The CDR3 sequence is CSVGRSNTEAFF. The CDR3 nucleotides are TGCAGCGTTGGACGGAGTAACACTGAAGCTTTCTTT.

The V gene is TRBV5-1, the J gene TRBJ2-7; 11 nucleotides agree with TRBD1. V gave up 4 bases and J gave up 6 bases; unmatched junction bases: 9. There are 15 residues in the CDR3. From germline, CDR1 is SGHRS and CDR2 YFSETQ. The chain's CDR3 is CASSEDRGLLPEQYF. CDR3 DNA: TGCGCCAGCAGCGAGGACAGGGGGCTGTTACCCGAGCAGTACTTC. Combining the CDR3 with reference TRBV5-1 and TRBJ2-7 gives the whole variable domain KAGVTQTPRYLIKTRGQQVTLSCSPISGHRSVSWYQQTPGQGLQFLFEYFSETQRNKGNFPGRFSGRQFSNSRSEMNVSTLELGDSALYLCASSEDRGLLPEQYFGPGTRLTVT.